A selection of T cell receptor beta chains follows, all from one sample in a study of blood T cell repertoires in COVID-19. Data came from immunoSEQ multiplex PCR; TCRdb stores just in-frame clones and leaves some out. The data show just under 30,000 clones, 86% seen once. Sequencing was carried out using peripheral blood. All receptors come from a human donor with active COVID-19. The donor label of this sample is uncertain. CDR3s include the opening cysteine and the closing phenylalanine or tryptophan. Fields, in order: clone size, CDR3 length, J gene, V gene, D gene, CDR3 protein, CDR3 DNA. D genes are given only for firm matches. Clone size is not always given. Where it is, it says once, few, many or a class for expanded clones.

-	12	TRBJ1-1	TRBV12-3/TRBV12-4	-	CASPSRSGKAFF	TGTGCCAGCCCATCCAGGTCGGGAAAAGCTTTCTTT
-	13	TRBJ2-1	TRBV7-9	-	CASSPRPRDEQFF	TGTGCCAGCAGCCCGAGGCCGCGGGATGAGCAGTTCTTC
-	16	TRBJ2-7	TRBV6-2/TRBV6-3	TRBD2	CASSYAGLAGAYEQYF	TGTGCCAGCAGTTACGCGGGACTAGCGGGAGCTTACGAGCAGTACTTC
-	16	TRBJ1-2	TRBV7-9	TRBD1	CASSLARTGGEEVYTF	TGTGCCAGCAGCTTAGCTAGGACAGGGGGGGAAGAGGTATACACCTTC
-	16	TRBJ2-1	TRBV27	TRBD2	CASSFGTSGIYNEQFF	TGTGCCAGCAGTTTTGGGACTAGCGGGATCTACAATGAGCAGTTCTTC
-	14	TRBJ1-4	TRBV28	-	CASGGPGFNEKLFF	TGTGCCAGCGGAGGTCCCGGGTTTAATGAAAAACTGTTTTTT
-	15	TRBJ2-3	TRBV6-5	TRBD2	CASSWRGGSTDTQYF	TGTGCCAGCAGTTGGCGGGGAGGGAGCACAGATACGCAGTATTTT
-	14	TRBJ1-5	TRBV10-3	-	CATGDRISNQPQHF	TGTGCCACCGGCGACAGGATTAGCAATCAGCCCCAGCATTTT
-	15	TRBJ2-5	TRBV15	-	CATSRGELEQETQYF	TGTGCCACCAGCAGAGGAGAACTAGAACAAGAGACCCAGTACTTC
-	16	TRBJ2-4	TRBV5-6	TRBD1	CASTSWAQGVGNIQYF	TGTGCCAGCACCTCTTGGGCACAGGGGGTTGGAAACATTCAGTACTTC
-	12	TRBJ2-1	TRBV6-5	TRBD1	CASSPGTGTQFF	TGTGCCAGCAGTCCCGGGACAGGAACTCAGTTCTTC
-	13	TRBJ1-3	TRBV7-9	-	CASMRGSGNTIYF	TGTGCCAGCATGAGGGGGTCTGGAAACACCATATATTTT
-	16	TRBJ2-5	TRBV18	TRBD2	CASSRQAGAIQETQYF	TGTGCCAGCTCACGGCAAGCGGGGGCCATTCAAGAGACCCAGTACTTC
-	15	TRBJ1-3	TRBV15	-	CATSRSGSSGNTIYF	TGTGCCACCAGCAGATCTGGGAGCTCTGGAAACACCATATATTTT
-	15	TRBJ2-1	TRBV7-6	TRBD2	CASTQAGGLSNEQFF	TGTGCCAGCACCCAAGCGGGGGGGCTTAGCAATGAGCAGTTCTTC
few	15	TRBJ1-2	TRBV6-5	-	CASTKGGPTWGGYTF	TGTGCCAGCACCAAAGGAGGGCCCACCTGGGGGGGCTACACCTTC
-	14	TRBJ1-1	TRBV5-1	-	CASSLGAFSTEAFF	TGCGCCAGCAGCTTGGGCGCGTTTTCCACTGAAGCTTTCTTT
-	15	TRBJ2-7	TRBV4-1	TRBD2	CASSVASGGPVEQYF	TGCGCCAGCAGCGTAGCCTCGGGGGGGCCGGTCGAGCAGTACTTC